Shown below are 20 T cell receptor beta chains from a single sample sequenced in a study of chemoradiotherapy in HPV16-positive cancers. Clones were sequenced by immunoSEQ multiplex PCR, and TCRdb holds only the in-frame ones, with some missing. This sample has roughly 34,000 clones, with around 80% found just once. Here the sequenced sample was blood, taken from a patient who underwent chemoradiotherapy. These receptors originate from a human donor with HPV-associated anogenital cancer.

This clone is medium-sized. The V gene is TRBV7-6, the J gene TRBJ2-1, with 12 bases aligning to TRBD2. Germline-derived CDR1 and CDR2 are SGHVS and FNYEAQ. Germline trimming cut 3 bases from V and 9 bases from J; bases unmatched to any gene: 6. The CDR3 loop spans 15 amino acids. This CDR3 is CASSLLAGGRGEQFF. In DNA form, the CDR3 reads TGTGCCAGCAGCTTGCTAGCGGGGGGGAGAGGTGAGCAGTTCTTC.

The chain couples TRBV7-9 to TRBJ1-4; TRBD1 might be the D (5 bases). The CDR3 is made up of 15 amino acids. Trimming pared 5 bases from V and 7 bases from J, leaving 17 bases between. Germline V lookup: CDR1 SEHNR, CDR2 FQNEAQ (reference sequence). CDR3 bases: TGTGCCAGCAGCCGACTCCACCTCGGGGGTGAAAAACTGTTTTTT. Residues: CASSRLHLGGEKLFF.

The rearrangement uses TRBV9 and TRBJ2-2; 9 bases line up with TRBD1. CDR3 length: 16 amino acids. After removal of 4 bases from V and 0 bases from J, the junction contained 4 bases not matched to a gene. CDR1 SGDLS and CDR2 YYNGEE come from the germline V gene. DNA for the CDR3: TGTGCCAGCAGCATCCGACAGGGGGCGAACACCGGGGAGCTGTTTTTT. Translating it yields CASSIRQGANTGELFF.

This chain joins TRBV5-1 and TRBJ2-3, with a tentative D call TRBD1 (5 bases). CDR1 and CDR2 (germline): SGHRS, YFSETQ. V was shortened by 4 bases and J by 2 bases, with 17 bases between the two germline ends. The CDR3 covers 16 residues. CDR3 nucleotide sequence: TGCGCCAGCAGCCCACAGCCCAGTGGGGCCACAGATACGCAGTATTTT. Amino acids: CASSPQPSGATDTQYF.

This chain joins TRBV7-9 and TRBJ2-1; TRBD2 matches at 11 bases. CDR3 length: 19 amino acids. V shed 3 bases and J 1 base; nucleotides not matched to a gene: 11. Germline V gene sequence: CDR1 SEHNR, CDR2 FQNEAQ (reference sequence). CDR3 nucleotide sequence: TGTGCCAGCAGCTTCGGTTCGGTAGCGGGGGGGCTTTCCTACAATGAGCAGTTCTTC. This sequence encodes CASSFGSVAGGLSYNEQFF.

A single count supports this clone. The V and J genes are TRBV10-3 and TRBJ2-2, with D possibly being TRBD1 (6 bases). Per the germline V gene, CDR1 is ENHRY and CDR2 is SYGVKD. Trimming shortened V by 4 bases and J by 3 bases, and 9 bases separated the two germline ends. The CDR3 is 14 amino acids. The CDR3 protein is CAISVGGDTGELFF. The CDR3 nucleotides read TGTGCCATCAGTGTAGGGGGAGACACCGGGGAGCTGTTTTTT.

The V call is TRBV29-1, the J call TRBJ1-2; possible D gene TRBD1, 5 bases. Germline-derived CDR1 and CDR2 are SQVTM and ANQGSEA. This CDR3 is built from 12 residues. V lost 0 bases to trimming and J lost 5 bases, with 7 bases between them. CDR3 in DNA: TGCAGCGTTGAAGAGTGGGGGTATGGCTACACCTTC. This gives the protein CSVEEWGYGYTF.

The CDR3 DNA follows: TGTGCCAGCAGCGTACTGGACGGTAGCACAGATACGCAGTATTTT. Residues: CASSVLDGSTDTQYF. The gene calls are TRBV9 and TRBJ2-3, with D unresolved. Trimming pared 1 base from V and 0 bases from J, leaving 9 bases between. Germline-derived CDR1 and CDR2 are SGDLS and YYNGEE. The CDR3 extends over 15 amino acids.

The chain is built from TRBV5-1 and TRBJ2-2; 9 bases are a match to TRBD2. This CDR3 is built from 17 residues. CDR1 and CDR2 from the germline V gene are SGHRS and YFSETQ. The J segment lost 4 bases and the V segment lost 1 base, leaving 8 bases of the junction unmatched. Here the CDR3 reads CASSLSLAGYTTGELFF. The CDR3 DNA follows: TGCGCCAGCAGCTTGTCTCTAGCGGGGTACACCACCGGGGAGCTGTTTTTT.

The chain links TRBV27 to TRBJ1-2, with 9 bases matching TRBD1. This CDR3 has 15 residues. The V segment lost 0 bases and the J segment 4 bases; nucleotides outside the gene matches: 3. The germline V gene has CDR1 MNHEY and CDR2 SMNVEV (reference sequence). CDR3 sequence reads: CASSLSGTGSYGYTF. CDR3 DNA: TGTGCCAGCAGTTTATCGGGGACAGGGAGCTATGGCTACACCTTC.

The chain couples TRBV29-1 to TRBJ1-2; D is undetermined. This CDR3 has 15 amino acids. Germline values: CDR1 SQVTM, CDR2 ANQGSEA. The V end lost 3 bases, the J end lost 4 bases, and 18 bases lay between the germline ends. The chain's CDR3 is CSVDDRVGWGYGYTF. CDR3 in DNA: TGCAGCGTTGACGACCGGGTGGGATGGGGCTATGGCTACACCTTC.

This rearrangement joins TRBV2 to TRBJ1-5, with 8 bases identical to TRBD1. This CDR3 contains 14 residues. V dropped 6 bases and J dropped 4; count of bases not matched to a gene: 5. Germline CDR1 and CDR2: SNHLY and FYNNEI. CDR3 coding DNA: TGTGCCAGCAGGCACGGACAGGGAAATCAGCCCCAGCATTTT. It codes for CASRHGQGNQPQHF.

V is TRBV30 and J is TRBJ1-2; 7 bases are a match to TRBD1. The V and J ends lost 7 bases and 4 bases, in that order; junction bases with no gene match: 3. This CDR3 is 11 amino acids long. CDR1 is GTSNPN, CDR2 SVGIG, per germline (reference sequence). The DNA of the CDR3 is TGTGCCTACACAGGGGCCTATGGCTACACCTTC. It specifies CAYTGAYGYTF.

This clone has more than one count but fewer than ten. The CDR3 DNA is TGTGCCAGCAGCTTCGGGCAAACGAGACTGATCATGAACACTGAAGCTTTCTTT. Its protein product is CASSFGQTRLIMNTEAFF. The chain is built from TRBV5-5 and TRBJ1-1; D not resolved. This CDR3 has 18 residues. CDR1 is SGHKS, CDR2 YYEKEE, per germline (reference sequence). Trimming removed 2 bases from V and 0 bases from J, with 20 bases in between.

The chain combines TRBV4-1 with TRBJ2-1; possibly TRBD2 for D (6 bases). Germline lookup yields CDR1 MGHRA and CDR2 YSYEKL. V lost 3 bases and J lost 9, with 15 bases in between. The CDR3 consists of 14 residues. CDR3: CASSQTYGGFEQFF. In DNA form, the CDR3 reads TGCGCCAGCAGCCAGACTTATGGGGGGTTTGAGCAGTTCTTC.

The chain joins TRBV7-3 to TRBJ2-3; TRBD2 matches 12 bases. V dropped 2 bases and J dropped 1; count of bases not matched to a gene: 1. The CDR3 sequence is 16 residues long. CDR1 SGHTA and CDR2 FQGTGA come from the germline V gene. The CDR3 is CASSLRLAGGTDTQYF. The CDR3 DNA sequence: TGTGCCAGCAGCTTACGACTAGCGGGGGGCACAGATACGCAGTATTTT.

The V call is TRBV21-1, the J call TRBJ1-6. TRBV21-1 is recorded as a pseudogene. This CDR3 spans 15 amino acids. CDR3 sequence reads: CASSKVGALNSPLHF. CDR3 DNA sequence: TGTGCCAGCAGCAAAGTGGGAGCCCTCAATTCACCCCTCCACTTT.

This clone was counted once. The V call is TRBV5-1, the J call TRBJ1-3; 8 nucleotides line up with TRBD1. The CDR3 consists of 15 residues. V shed 1 base and J 2 bases; nucleotides not matched to a gene: 2. CDR1 and CDR2 (germline): SGHRS, YFSETQ. The CDR3 loop reads CASSLQTGAGNTIYF. The CDR3 nucleotides read TGCGCCAGCAGCTTGCAGACAGGGGCTGGAAACACCATATATTTT.

V is TRBV23-1 and J is TRBJ2-7; possibly TRBD1 for D (6 bases). TRBV23-1 is labeled an ORF, and its function is uncertain. This CDR3 spans 16 amino acids. The ends were cut back, 0 bases at V and 1 base at J, with 13 bases in the middle. The CDR3 loop reads CASSQSGGQCSYEQYF. CDR3 bases: TGCGCCAGCAGTCAATCAGGAGGACAGTGTTCCTACGAGCAGTACTTC.

The V and J genes are TRBV7-2 and TRBJ2-5; 8 bases map to TRBD1. CDR1 is SGHTA and CDR2 is FQGNSA in the germline V gene. CDR3 length equals 13 residues. Germline trimming cut 6 bases from V and 6 bases from J; bases unmatched to any gene: 6. CDR3: CASRNTGGQTQYF. The CDR3, as DNA: TGTGCCAGCAGGAATACAGGGGGTCAGACCCAGTACTTC. Based on the CDR3 plus reference TRBV7-2 and TRBJ2-5, the full variable domain is GAGVSQSPSNKVTEKGKDVELRCDPISGHTALYWYRQSLGQGLEFLIYFQGNSAPDKSGLPSDRFSAERTGGSVSTLTIQRTQQEDSAVYLCASRNTGGQTQYFGPGTRLLVL.